A single sample is the source of the 26 T cell receptor beta chains below, sequenced in a study of monozygotic twins with inflammatory bowel disease. TCRdb processed the 5' RACE reads again and assigns one entry to each CDR3 protein, with no DNA. The sample table sets out roughly 150,000 distinct CDR3 sequences. The sequencing input was blood. These receptors were collected from a human donor with ulcerative colitis or Crohn's disease, or a healthy co-twin of an affected twin (not recorded which).

CDR3 sequence: CASSLAPGGDSPLHF. This sequence joins TRBV5-1 and TRBJ1-6; TCRdb calls TRBD1, which cannot be checked without DNA. CDR3 length equals 15 residues. Germline-derived CDR1 and CDR2 are SGHRS and YFSETQ.

The rearrangement links TRBV29-1 to TRBJ2-6. The CDR3 runs 14 residues. Germline CDR1 and CDR2: SQVTM and ANQGSEA. CDR3 in amino acids: CSVAYASGANVLTF. Using reference TRBV29-1 and TRBJ2-6 for the parts outside the CDR3, the full variable domain is SAVISQKPSRDICQRGTSLTIQCQVDSQVTMMFWYRQQPGQSLTLIATANQGSEATYESGFVIDKFPISRPNLTFSTLTVSNMSPEDSSIYLCSVAYASGANVLTFGAGSRLTVL.

The V gene is TRBV28, the J gene TRBJ2-1. Germline V CDR1 and CDR2: MDHEN, SYDVKM. The CDR3 runs to 13 residues. CDR3 in amino acids: CATTRIRYNEQFF. Complete variable domain (other parts from reference TRBV28 and TRBJ2-1): DVKVTQSSRYLVKRTGEKVFLECVQDMDHENMFWYRQDPGLGLRLIYFSYDVKMKEKGDIPEGYSVSREKKERFSLILESASTNQTSMYLCATTRIRYNEQFFGPGTRLTVL.

The V gene is TRBV28, the J gene TRBJ2-3; TCRdb calls TRBD2, which cannot be checked without DNA. CDR3 length equals 15 residues. Germline V gene lookup returns CDR1 MDHEN and CDR2 SYDVKM. CDR3: CASSHPSGGTDTQYF.

This chain connects TRBV14 to TRBJ1-2; as DNA is missing, the TRBD1 call by TCRdb cannot be tested. The CDR3 spans 14 residues. Germline V CDR1 and CDR2: SGHDN, FVKESK. This CDR3 reads CASSQDWGAYGYTF.

The rearrangement uses TRBV7-2 and TRBJ2-3; the D call of TRBD1 rests on TCRdb alone, since no DNA is present to check it. CDR3 size: 17 residues. Germline CDR1 SGHTA, CDR2 FQGNSA. CDR3 residues: CASTIRGGPPPTDTQYF.

The chain combines TRBV7-9 with TRBJ2-3; lacking DNA, the TRBD1 call made by TCRdb goes unchecked. Per the germline V gene, CDR1 is SEHNR and CDR2 is FQNEAQ (reference sequence). The CDR3 runs 14 residues. The CDR3 region is CASSQGEFTDTQYF.

The chain links TRBV5-1 to TRBJ1-4; the TRBD1 assignment by TCRdb is unverifiable without DNA. In germline, CDR1 is SGHRS, CDR2 YFSETQ. CDR3 length equals 15 residues. The CDR3 loop is CASRTDRDSGEKLFF.

The V gene is TRBV9, the J gene TRBJ2-2; TCRdb selects TRBD2, and the lack of DNA leaves this call unchecked. The CDR3 runs to 15 residues. Germline assignment: CDR1 SGDLS and CDR2 YYNGEE. The CDR3 sequence is CASTVTSGSIGELFF.

The chain couples TRBV4-3 to TRBJ2-4; absent DNA, TCRdb's TRBD1 call cannot be checked. The CDR3 covers 14 residues. The germline V gene encodes CDR1 LGHNA and CDR2 YSLEER. CDR3 residues: CASSPGAASDIQYF.

The rearrangement links TRBV10-2 to TRBJ2-7. Germline values: CDR1 WSHSY, CDR2 SAAADI. The CDR3 length is 13 residues. The CDR3 loop reads CASSLMFRDEQYF.

Here the CDR3 reads CASSGPGQGGNEQFF. The chain recombines TRBV6-4 with TRBJ2-1; the D gene TCRdb calls, TRBD1, cannot be checked with no DNA. Germline CDR1 reads MRHNA; CDR2 reads SNTAGT. This CDR3 region has 15 residues.

J is TRBJ2-3 and V is TRBV4-2; the TCRdb D gene call, TRBD2, has no DNA to confirm it. The CDR3 consists of 17 residues. Germline V CDR1 and CDR2: LGHNA, YNFKEQ. CDR3 protein: CASSQDLTSGSTDTQYF.

This chain joins TRBV12-3 or TRBV12-4 and TRBJ2-1; TCRdb picks TRBD1, but there is no DNA to check that call. This CDR3 has 15 amino acids. CDR3 sequence: CASSFWAGAFNEQFF.

The chain uses TRBV5-1 and TRBJ2-7; with no DNA, the TCRdb D assignment of TRBD1 cannot be verified. Per the germline V gene, CDR1 is SGHRS and CDR2 is YFSETQ. The CDR3 length is 15 residues. The CDR3 reads CASSNGTAAILEQYF.

The V call is TRBV12-3 or TRBV12-4, the J call TRBJ2-2. This CDR3 is built from 16 residues. The CDR3 reads CASSRPIWPNTGELFF.

V gene TRBV11-3 combines with J gene TRBJ2-3; TCRdb names TRBD1, which stays unverified in the absence of DNA. CDR3 length equals 16 residues. Per germline, CDR1 SGHNT and CDR2 YENEEA. CDR3 sequence: CASSRGITSGADTQYF.

V and J are TRBV28 and TRBJ1-2. Germline CDR1 and CDR2: MDHEN and SYDVKM. CDR3 length: 13 amino acids. The CDR3: CASSRRGNYGYTF.

This chain connects TRBV5-1 to TRBJ1-1. Germline V gives CDR1 SGHRS, CDR2 YFSETQ. CDR3 length: 14 residues. The CDR3 protein is CASSLVQENTEAFF. Full variable domain (outside the CDR3, taken from reference TRBV5-1 and TRBJ1-1): KAGVTQTPRYLIKTRGQQVTLSCSPISGHRSVSWYQQTPGQGLQFLFEYFSETQRNKGNFPGRFSGRQFSNSRSEMNVSTLELGDSALYLCASSLVQENTEAFFGQGTRLTVV.

CDR3 loop: CASSWGRALITNTGELFF. V is TRBV6-2 or TRBV6-3 and J is TRBJ2-2; as DNA is missing, the TRBD2 call by TCRdb cannot be tested. Germline loops: CDR1 MNHEY, CDR2 SVGEGT. The CDR3 is 18 residues long.

The rearrangement links TRBV4-3 to TRBJ1-1. This CDR3 contains 15 residues. Germline V CDR1 and CDR2: LGHNA, YSLEER. CDR3 region: CASSGAGGGKTEAFF.

The rearrangement joins TRBV18 to TRBJ2-1. Germline CDR1 reads KGHSH; CDR2 reads LQKENI. The CDR3 runs 16 residues. CDR3 in amino acids: CASSIWGSSSYNEQFF.

CDR3 sequence reads: CASSYRTSGGFNEQFF. The genes are TRBV6-5 and TRBJ2-1; the D gene TCRdb calls, TRBD2, cannot be checked with no DNA. From germline, CDR1 is MNHEY and CDR2 SVGAGI. This CDR3 comprises 16 residues.

CDR3 loop: CATSRDTGPFSNQPQHF. This chain links TRBV15 with TRBJ1-5; no DNA is available, so the TRBD1 call from TCRdb remains unchecked. The CDR3 is 17 amino acids. CDR1 LNHNV and CDR2 YYDKDF come from the germline V gene (reference sequence).

This chain joins TRBV24-1 and TRBJ2-2; TCRdb lists TRBD2, though no DNA is available to test this call. Germline-derived CDR1 and CDR2 are KGHDR and SFDVKD. The CDR3 length is 17 residues. The CDR3 reads CATSDLTSGVNTGELFF.

The genes are TRBV12-3 or TRBV12-4 and TRBJ2-3; TCRdb returns TRBD2, unconfirmable since there is no DNA. The CDR3 is 17 residues long. CDR3 region: CASRIGLAGGPRDTQYF.